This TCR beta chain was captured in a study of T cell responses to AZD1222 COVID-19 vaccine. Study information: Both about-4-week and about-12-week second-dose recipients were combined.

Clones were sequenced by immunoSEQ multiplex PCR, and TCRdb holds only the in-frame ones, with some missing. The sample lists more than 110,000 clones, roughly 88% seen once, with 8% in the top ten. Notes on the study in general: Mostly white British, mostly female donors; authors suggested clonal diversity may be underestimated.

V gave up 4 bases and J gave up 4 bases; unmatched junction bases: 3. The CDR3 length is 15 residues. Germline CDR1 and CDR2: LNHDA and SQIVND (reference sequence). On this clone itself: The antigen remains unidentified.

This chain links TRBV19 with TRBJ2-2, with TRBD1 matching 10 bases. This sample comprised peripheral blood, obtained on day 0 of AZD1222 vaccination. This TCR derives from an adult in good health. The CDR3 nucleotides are TGTGCCAGTAGTAGATGGACAGGGGGCACCGGGGAGCTGTTTTTT. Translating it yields CASSRWTGGTGELFF.